Following are 30 T cell receptor beta chains from one sample sequenced in a study of blood T cells in healthy people across ages. Sample-barcoded 5' priming and a J-beta primer mix drove a second PCR of about 6 to 11 cycles. In TCRdb, the 5' RACE reads were re-called with MiXCR into one record per CDR3 protein. This sample has about a million distinct CDR3 sequences, with around two fifths found just once. The sample was blood. Every receptor here comes from a man aged 18 to 29 in good health.

This clonotype was counted only a few times. This chain links TRBV14 with TRBJ2-4; tentative D call: TRBD2 (5 bases). V was clipped by 4 bases and J by 0 bases, with 10 bases between them. This CDR3 has 15 amino acids. The V gene's germline CDR1 is SGHDN and CDR2 FVKESK. The CDR3 sequence: CASSRSGLAKNIQYF. The CDR3 coding sequence is TGTGCCAGCAGCCGGTCAGGACTAGCCAAAAACATTCAGTACTTC.

The gene calls are TRBV27 and TRBJ2-5, with a weak D call TRBD2 (5 bases). The germline CDR1 and CDR2 sequences are MNHEY and SMNVEV (reference sequence). The V end was cut by 8 bases, the J end by 4 bases, with 20 bases between. The CDR3 has 15 amino acids. The CDR3 DNA is TGTGCCAGCCGTAAAACCGGGATCCCGGGAGAGACCCAGTACTTC. Encoded protein: CASRKTGIPGETQYF.

V gene TRBV7-9 combines with J gene TRBJ1-4; no clear D gene. CDR3 size: 13 residues. The V gene's germline CDR1 is SEHNR and CDR2 FQNEAQ (reference sequence). V lost 0 bases and J lost 5, with 4 bases in between. The CDR3 DNA reads as TGTGCCAGCAGCTTAGCAAGGAATGAAAAACTGTTTTTT. Translating it yields CASSLARNEKLFF.

Only a few counts were recorded for this clonotype. V and J are TRBV7-9 and TRBJ1-2; TRBD1 is a possible D gene (5 bases). V lost 6 bases and J lost 9, with 20 bases in between. Germline lookup yields CDR1 SEHNR and CDR2 FQNEAQ (reference sequence). The length of the CDR3 is 14 residues. DNA of the CDR3: TGTGCCAGCAGTTTGACCGGGACGGTAACAAGCTACACCTTC. It encodes CASSLTGTVTSYTF.

The chain combines TRBV7-6 with TRBJ1-1, with D perhaps matching TRBD1 (5 bases). The V gene lost 0 bases and the J gene lost 10 bases, with 18 bases spanning the gap. Germline assignment: CDR1 SGHVS and CDR2 FNYEAQ. The CDR3 runs to 15 residues. As DNA, the CDR3 is TGTGCCAGCAGCTTAGCGGCGACAGCCCGAGGAGGAGCTTTCTTT. It specifies CASSLAATARGGAFF.

This chain uses TRBV12-3 or TRBV12-4 with TRBJ2-7, with D perhaps matching TRBD2 (6 bases). The ends were cut back, 3 bases at V and 2 bases at J, with 14 bases in the middle. The CDR3 spans 15 residues. Written as DNA, the CDR3 is TGTGCCAGCAGTTTGGCAGGGAGGCGAGCCTACGAGCAGTACTTC. Translated: CASSLAGRRAYEQYF.

The chain joins TRBV7-2 to TRBJ2-1; a weak D match, TRBD2 (5 bases). The CDR3 loop spans 16 amino acids. Trimming removed 1 base at V and 7 bases at J, with 17 bases between. In germline, CDR1 is SGHTA, CDR2 FQGNSA. CDR3 bases: TGTGCCAGCAGCTTAGAGGCTAGACTACTTAGTAATGAGCAGTTCTTC. Its protein product is CASSLEARLLSNEQFF.

The chain uses TRBV2 and TRBJ2-3; TRBD2 aligns across 7 bases. V lost 6 bases to trimming and J lost 6 bases; unmatched junction nucleotides: 15. This CDR3 contains 16 residues. The V gene's germline CDR1 is SNHLY and CDR2 FYNNEI. CDR3 nucleotides: TGTGCCAGCAGGCACCCAGCGGGGATCCTTTTCGATACGCAGTATTTT. This encodes CASRHPAGILFDTQYF.

This chain connects TRBV12-3 or TRBV12-4 to TRBJ1-2; D call uncertain. Trimming cost V 2 bases and J 0 bases, with 10 bases left between them. There are 15 residues in the CDR3. This CDR3 is CASSLLAASNYGYTF. The CDR3 DNA is TGTGCCAGCAGTTTACTGGCAGCCTCTAACTATGGCTACACCTTC.

Concerning this clonotype itself: This may come from a read error, since a much larger clone is one base off. The rearrangement links TRBV12-3 or TRBV12-4 to TRBJ2-5; 8 nucleotides align to TRBD1. The CDR3 sequence is 16 residues long. J gave up 11 bases and V 0 bases, and 14 bases lay outside the gene matches. CDR3 loop: CASSLAGQGAYNEQYF. CDR3 sequence (DNA): TGTGCCAGCAGTTTAGCCGGCCAGGGGGCTTACAATGAGCAGTACTTC.

This clonotype was observed a handful of times. CDR3 sequence reads: CASTGNNQPQHF. CDR3 DNA: TGTGCCAGCACGGGGAACAATCAGCCCCAGCATTTT. The chain recombines TRBV7-9 with TRBJ1-5; no clear D. Germline V gene lookup returns CDR1 SEHNR and CDR2 FQNEAQ (reference sequence). V gave up 7 bases and J gave up 3 bases, with 7 bases separating them. The CDR3 spans 12 residues.

This chain uses TRBV2 with TRBJ2-7, with TRBD1 matching over 8 bases. Trimming took 3 bases from V and 9 from J; bases not matched to a gene: 1. Germline CDR1 is SNHLY and CDR2 is FYNNEI. The CDR3 covers 11 residues. The CDR3: CASSDGQGQYF. CDR3 sequence (DNA): TGTGCCAGCAGTGACGGACAGGGGCAGTACTTC.

The rearrangement uses TRBV7-8 and TRBJ2-1, with D perhaps TRBD1 (5 bases). Germline-derived CDR1 and CDR2 are SGHVS and FQNEAQ. The CDR3 contains 17 residues. The V and J ends lost 2 bases and 2 bases respectively, with 16 bases between them. CDR3 sequence: CASSLTLGRQPYNEQFF. The CDR3 nucleotides read TGTGCCAGCAGCTTAACCCTCGGACGACAGCCCTACAATGAGCAGTTCTTC.

The J gene is TRBJ1-4, the V gene TRBV6-5; the D is unclear. Germline lookup yields CDR1 MNHEY and CDR2 SVGAGI. Trimming shortened V by 6 bases and J by 0 bases, and 14 bases separated the two germline ends. The CDR3 totals 16 residues. This CDR3 is CASSFSPSTTNEKLFF. The CDR3 region has the DNA TGTGCCAGCAGCTTTTCCCCGAGCACAACTAATGAAAAACTGTTTTTT.

As for this clonotype: A much larger clone differs by one base, so this may be a read error. This chain links TRBV12-3 or TRBV12-4 with TRBJ2-1; 8 positions match TRBD1. After removal of 6 bases from V and 13 bases from J, the junction contained 14 bases not matched to a gene. The CDR3 is 14 residues long. The CDR3 DNA reads TGTGCCAGCAGAGCCGGGACAGGAACAGAGACCCAGTTCTTC. Protein: CASRAGTGTETQFF.

The chain joins TRBV2 to TRBJ2-4; 12 nucleotides line up with TRBD2. Germline V gene sequence: CDR1 SNHLY, CDR2 FYNNEI. The CDR3 runs to 15 residues. With 8 bases clipped from V and 13 bases from J, the junction kept 15 bases outside the gene matches. The CDR3 DNA reads TGTGCCAGCCGACTAGCGGGGGTACCCCACAATGAGCAGTACTTC. Its translation: CASRLAGVPHNEQYF.

The J gene is TRBJ1-3, the V gene TRBV4-2; unclear D gene. The CDR3 consists of 18 residues. Deletions cut 0 bases from V and 4 bases from J, with 19 bases between. CDR1 and CDR2 from the germline V gene are LGHNA and YNFKEQ. The CDR3 reads CASSQEVVSGSRGNTIYF. CDR3 nucleotides: TGTGCCAGCAGCCAAGAGGTGGTAAGCGGGAGCCGCGGAAACACCATATATTTT.

The CDR3 nucleotides are TGTGCCAGCAGTGACTTCTACGGGCAGGACGATGGCTACACCTTC. Translation gives CASSDFYGQDDGYTF. The J gene is TRBJ1-2, the V gene TRBV6-1; D is undetermined. CDR3 length: 15 residues. Trimming pared 3 bases from V and 6 bases from J, leaving 17 bases between. From germline, CDR1 is MNHNS and CDR2 SASEGT.

This clonotype was observed once. The V call is TRBV16, the J call TRBJ2-1; D remains ambiguous. The germline V gene has CDR1 KGHSY and CDR2 FQNENV. The CDR3 has 13 amino acids. With 1 base removed from V and 10 bases from J, the gap between germline ends came to 11 bases. CDR3 in DNA: TGTGCCAGCAGCCAATATACCAGCTACGAGCAGTTCTTC. Amino acid sequence: CASSQYTSYEQFF.

The chain combines TRBV10-3 with TRBJ2-5; 14 nucleotides line up with TRBD2. Germline CDR1 reads ENHRY; CDR2 reads SYGVKD. V shed 4 bases, J shed 11 bases, and the junction held 9 bases outside the gene matches. The CDR3 contains 15 residues. The CDR3 reads CAISATSGGAVEQYF. Here the CDR3 DNA reads TGTGCCATCAGTGCGACTAGCGGGGGGGCCGTTGAGCAGTACTTC.

This clonotype was detected only a few times. This chain connects TRBV10-3 to TRBJ1-1; D uncertain. Germline assignment: CDR1 ENHRY and CDR2 SYGVKD. Between the trimmed V and J ends, which lost 3 bases and 1 base, there was a span of 6 bases. The CDR3 has 13 residues. The DNA of the CDR3 is TGTGCCATCAGTGACTCGGGGAACACTGAAGCTTTCTTT. Translated, it gives CAISDSGNTEAFF.

The J gene is TRBJ2-1, the V gene TRBV25-1; perhaps TRBD1 as D (5 bases). V was trimmed by 1 base and J by 3 bases, leaving 10 bases between them. This CDR3 spans 15 amino acids. The germline V gene has CDR1 MGHDK and CDR2 SYGVNS. CDR3 residues: CASSESLRGYNEQFF. CDR3 nucleotide sequence: TGTGCCAGCAGTGAATCCCTAAGGGGCTACAATGAGCAGTTCTTC. The whole variable domain, remainder taken from reference TRBV25-1 and TRBJ2-1, is EADIYQTPRYLVIGTGKKITLECSQTMGHDKMYWYQQDPGMELHLIHYSYGVNSTEKGDLSSESTVSRIRTEHFPLTLESARPSHTSQYLCASSESLRGYNEQFFGPGTRLTVL.

Comment on this clonotype: A much larger clonotype is one base distant, so this may be a read error. As the CDR3 is not closed by the conserved phenylalanine or tryptophan, this likely results from a read error. V is TRBV11-2 and J is TRBJ1-2; tentatively, D is TRBD1 (5 bases). In germline, CDR1 is SGHAT, CDR2 FQNNGV. The germline V and J ends were trimmed by 5 bases and 0 bases, with 10 bases remaining between them. The CDR3 has 14 residues. The CDR3 DNA reads as TGTGCCAGCAGCCCAGGGACTACTAACTATGGCTACACCATC. Translation: CASSPGTTNYGYTI.

V is TRBV29-1 and J is TRBJ1-1; 12 bases line up with TRBD1. The V gene's germline CDR1 is SQVTM and CDR2 ANQGSEA. The CDR3 covers 13 residues. Unmatched junction bases numbered 8, after V lost 4 bases and J lost 11 bases. CDR3 sequence reads: CSVAGTGGFRAFF. In DNA, the CDR3 is TGCAGCGTTGCCGGGACAGGGGGCTTTCGGGCTTTCTTT.

This clonotype occurred a few times. The V gene is TRBV29-1, the J gene TRBJ2-7; 7 nucleotides align to TRBD1. Germline V gives CDR1 SQVTM, CDR2 ANQGSEA. The trim removed 4 bases at V and 6 bases at J, leaving 12 bases unmatched. This CDR3 has 14 amino acids. The CDR3 coding sequence is TGCAGCGTTGGAATCTCGAGGACAGGCCCCGAGCAGTACTTC. Translating gives CSVGISRTGPEQYF.

The chain combines TRBV29-1 with TRBJ1-2; weak D call: TRBD1 (5 bases). Germline V gene sequence: CDR1 SQVTM, CDR2 ANQGSEA. CDR3 length equals 12 residues. The V end lost 4 bases, the J end lost 6 bases, and 12 bases lay between the germline ends. For the CDR3, the DNA is TGCAGCGTTGGGAATCCAGGGAATGGCTACACCTTC. The encoded protein is CSVGNPGNGYTF.

This clonotype has a handful of counts. The chain combines TRBV6-2 or TRBV6-3 with TRBJ2-6, with TRBD1 as a possible D gene (5 bases). This CDR3 contains 16 residues. The V gene's germline CDR1 is MNHEY and CDR2 SVGEGT. With 6 bases removed from V and 0 bases from J, the gap between germline ends came to 12 bases. The CDR3 DNA sequence: TGTGCCAGCAGACCAACCAGGGACTCTGGGGCCAACGTCCTGACTTTC. This translates into CASRPTRDSGANVLTF.

The chain joins TRBV4-2 to TRBJ2-5; TRBD1 is a possible D gene (6 bases). Per germline, CDR1 LGHNA and CDR2 YNFKEQ. The CDR3 has 17 residues. V lost 4 bases and J lost 0, with 18 bases in between. CDR3 residues: CASSRSARTEYQETQYF. The CDR3 nucleotides are TGTGCCAGCAGCCGATCTGCCCGGACAGAGTACCAAGAGACCCAGTACTTC.

The V gene is TRBV7-2, the J gene TRBJ2-7; 10 bases align to TRBD1. There are 15 residues in the CDR3. Trimming cost V 3 bases and J 4 bases; bases outside gene matches: 6. Germline V gives CDR1 SGHTA, CDR2 FQGNSA. CDR3 nucleotide sequence: TGTGCCAGCAGCTTGCCCGGGACAGGGGAATACGAGCAGTACTTC. Translation: CASSLPGTGEYEQYF.

Only a few counts were recorded for this clonotype. The V gene is TRBV10-3, the J gene TRBJ1-4; D gene unclear. V gave up 4 bases and J gave up 3 bases, with 6 bases separating them. CDR1 ENHRY and CDR2 SYGVKD come from the germline V gene. The CDR3 length is 13 residues. CDR3 region: CAISGQANEKLFF. The CDR3 DNA is TGTGCCATCAGTGGCCAGGCTAATGAAAAACTGTTTTTT.